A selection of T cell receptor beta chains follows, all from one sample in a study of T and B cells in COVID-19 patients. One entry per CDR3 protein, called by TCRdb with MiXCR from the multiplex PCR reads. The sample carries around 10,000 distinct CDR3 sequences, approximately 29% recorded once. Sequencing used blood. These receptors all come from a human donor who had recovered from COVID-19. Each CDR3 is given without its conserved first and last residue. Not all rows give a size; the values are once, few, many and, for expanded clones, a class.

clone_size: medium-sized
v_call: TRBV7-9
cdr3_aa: ASSGGGGTDTQY

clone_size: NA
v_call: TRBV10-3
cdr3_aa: ATRPEGSREAF

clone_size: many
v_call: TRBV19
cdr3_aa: ASNPTGRVNQPQH

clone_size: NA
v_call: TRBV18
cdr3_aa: ASSPRIAGGWNEQY

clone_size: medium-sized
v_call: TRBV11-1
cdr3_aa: ASSQQGLATNEKLF

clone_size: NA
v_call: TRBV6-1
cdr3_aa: ASTNAQGLNTGELF

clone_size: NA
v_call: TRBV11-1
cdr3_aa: ASSLARGEGDTQY

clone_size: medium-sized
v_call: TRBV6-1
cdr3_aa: ASSGRGGYEQY

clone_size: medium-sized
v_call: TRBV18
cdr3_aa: ASSRGSGMNYEQY

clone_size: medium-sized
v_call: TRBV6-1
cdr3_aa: ASSLTGGETQY

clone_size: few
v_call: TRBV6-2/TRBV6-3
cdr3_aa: ASTTSGRFGETQY

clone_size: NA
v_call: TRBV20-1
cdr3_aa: SARIVTSTDTQY

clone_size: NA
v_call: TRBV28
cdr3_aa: ASSLEGAPRARQY

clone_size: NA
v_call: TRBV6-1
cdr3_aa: ASTALVGELF

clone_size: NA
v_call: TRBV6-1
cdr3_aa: ASSAGQSTNEKLS

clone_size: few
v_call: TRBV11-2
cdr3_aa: ASSLASLAGVGNEQF

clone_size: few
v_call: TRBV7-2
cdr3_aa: ASSSSGTGETPLH

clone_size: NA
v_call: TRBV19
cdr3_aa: ASSIPGTGSWSGYT

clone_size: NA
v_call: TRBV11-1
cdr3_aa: ASPPSLTDTQY

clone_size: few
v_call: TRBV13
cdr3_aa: ASSRGGSGNTIY

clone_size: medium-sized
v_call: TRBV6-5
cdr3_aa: ASSLGLAASTDTQY

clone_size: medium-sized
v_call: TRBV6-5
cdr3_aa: ASREGSRNTGELF

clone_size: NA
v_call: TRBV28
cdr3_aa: ASSLRQDTEAF

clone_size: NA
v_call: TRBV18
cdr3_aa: ASSPVLINTEAF

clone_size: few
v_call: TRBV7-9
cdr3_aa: ASSLGQDGTDTQY

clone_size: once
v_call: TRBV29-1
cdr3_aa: SVRAGTVATEAF

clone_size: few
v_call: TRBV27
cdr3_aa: ASSPTGGANWGYT

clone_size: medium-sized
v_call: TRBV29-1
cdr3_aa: SVTDGYT

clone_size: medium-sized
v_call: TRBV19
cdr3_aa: ASSIQGGYTEAF

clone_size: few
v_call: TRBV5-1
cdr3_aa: ASSLQGGSEKLF

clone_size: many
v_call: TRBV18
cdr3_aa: ASSRLAGPDTQY

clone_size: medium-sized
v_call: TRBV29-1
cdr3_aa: SVDWLPGGPDTQY

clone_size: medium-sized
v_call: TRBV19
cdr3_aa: ASRGLRAEKY

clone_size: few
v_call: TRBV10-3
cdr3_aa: AISESGVLYNEQF

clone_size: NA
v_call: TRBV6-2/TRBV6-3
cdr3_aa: ASSYERGAYEQY

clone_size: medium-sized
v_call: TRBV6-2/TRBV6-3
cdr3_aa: ASSYSLSGGRQATGELF

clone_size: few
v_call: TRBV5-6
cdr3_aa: ASSLGQSSYNEQF

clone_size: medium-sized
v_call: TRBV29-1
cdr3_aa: SVERAGRLEEQF

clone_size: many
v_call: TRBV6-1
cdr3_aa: ASSVAQGNQPQH

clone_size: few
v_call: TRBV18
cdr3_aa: ASSPLGGGKGQAF

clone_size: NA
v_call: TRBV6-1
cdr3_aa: ASTLRIDQGAREKLF

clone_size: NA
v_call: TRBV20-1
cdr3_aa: SAQTGEETNEKLF

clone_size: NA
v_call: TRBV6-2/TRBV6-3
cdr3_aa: ASRWDSNTEAF

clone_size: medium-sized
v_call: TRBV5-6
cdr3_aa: ASRTSGHSTDTQY

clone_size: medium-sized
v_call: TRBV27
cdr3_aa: ASSKGRMITDTGELF

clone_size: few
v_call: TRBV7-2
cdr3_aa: ASSLAHRGLGSGYT

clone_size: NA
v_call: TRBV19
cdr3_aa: ASSTRPGTSGNGEQF

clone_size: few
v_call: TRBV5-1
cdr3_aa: ASSLESSKGELF

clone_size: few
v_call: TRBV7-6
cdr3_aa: ASSRLAGRGADTQY

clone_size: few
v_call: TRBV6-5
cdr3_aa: ASTRQADNSPLH

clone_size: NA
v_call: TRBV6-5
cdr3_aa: ASGGGRGFGQF

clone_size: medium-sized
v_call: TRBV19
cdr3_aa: ASQTGGNDSPLH

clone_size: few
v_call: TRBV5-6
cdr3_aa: ASSSPLGGNYGYT

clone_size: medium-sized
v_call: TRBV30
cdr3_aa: AWIREDASYEQY

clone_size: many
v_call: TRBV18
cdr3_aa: ASSASGTSGNTIY

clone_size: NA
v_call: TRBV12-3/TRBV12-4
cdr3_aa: ASSYGQGADTQY